Sequencing of this TCR beta chain was carried out in a study of regulatory T cells in long-lasting Graves disease. This clonotype appeared many times. The antigen is unknown. Combining iRepertoire HTBI primers with Arm-PCR of CDR3 regions, the authors built TCR beta libraries. Each CDR3 protein is one row after TCRdb ran MiXCR on the multiplex PCR reads. The sample includes almost 450,000 distinct CDR3 sequences, 15% to 20% of them seen just once. The CDR3 consists of 14 residues. The V end lost 3 bases, the J end lost 3 bases, and 9 bases lay between the germline ends. Looked up from germline, CDR1 is MDHEN and CDR2 is SYDVKM. Noted time point: newly diagnosed GD, antithyroid drugs for less than 3 months. From RNA extracted from PBMCs, the TCR library was made. Findings and limits, study-wide: Persistent Graves' patients showed less TCR diversity than newly diagnosed ones.

Another study also made use of these data, one on T cells in Graves' hyperthyroidism and ophthalmopathy. From that second work: The study used the HTBI primer set for a first-round RT-PCR of the TCR CDR3.

The TCR comes from a woman under 40 with Graves disease. J is TRBJ2-1 and V is TRBV28, with a possible D match to TRBD1 (6 bases). Source: peripheral blood mononuclear cells (PBMCs), taken at new diagnosis, from a patient treated with antithyroid drugs. The CDR3 nucleotides are TGTGCCAGCAGTTTTCCAGGGGTCTACAATGAGCAGTTCTTC. Its protein is CASSFPGVYNEQFF.